The clone carrying this T cell receptor (beta chain) occurred a few times. This record belongs to a study of T cells in Graves' hyperthyroidism and ophthalmopathy. The V and J ends lost 5 bases and 1 base, in that order; junction bases with no gene match: 12. The V gene's germline CDR1 is LNHNV and CDR2 YYDKDF (reference sequence). The CDR3 sequence is 18 residues long. Amplified regions were TCR beta CDR3 sequences from RNA transcripts. Primed by the HTBI set, a first-round RT-PCR was run on the TCR CDR3. TCRdb ran MiXCR on the multiplex PCR reads and lists one entry per CDR3 protein. Of 400,000 to 500,000 distinct CDR3 sequences detected, roughly 15% appear once; the ten largest clones hold 4% to 6.5%.

The gene calls are TRBV15 and TRBJ2-1, with 9 bases that match TRBD2. Sample: blood. The receptor's source is a woman aged 18 to 35 with Graves' hyperthyroidism. The CDR3 region is CATSGNLPGLASYNEQFF. The CDR3 coding sequence is TGTGCCACCAGCGGGAACCTCCCCGGACTAGCGTCCTACAATGAGCAGTTCTTC.